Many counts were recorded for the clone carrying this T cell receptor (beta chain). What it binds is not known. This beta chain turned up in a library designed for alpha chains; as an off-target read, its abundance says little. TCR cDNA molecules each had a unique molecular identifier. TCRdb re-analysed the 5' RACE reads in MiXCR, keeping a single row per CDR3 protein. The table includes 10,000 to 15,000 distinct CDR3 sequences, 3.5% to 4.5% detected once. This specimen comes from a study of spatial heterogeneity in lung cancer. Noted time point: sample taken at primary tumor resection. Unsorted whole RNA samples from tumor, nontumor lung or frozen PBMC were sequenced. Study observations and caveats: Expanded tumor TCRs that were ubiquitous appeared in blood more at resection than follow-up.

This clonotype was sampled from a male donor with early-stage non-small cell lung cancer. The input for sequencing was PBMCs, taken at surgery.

The CDR3 protein is CASSMGSGGYNEQFF. CDR3 DNA: TGTGCCAGTAGTATGGGTAGCGGGGGCTACAATGAGCAGTTCTTC. The chain combines TRBV19 with TRBJ2-1; 9 bases fit TRBD2. In germline, CDR1 is LNHDA, CDR2 SQIVND (reference sequence). The trim removed 3 bases at V and 3 bases at J, leaving 3 bases unmatched. The CDR3 runs 15 residues.